A single sample is the source of the 27 T cell receptor beta chains below, sequenced in a study of T-cell memory formation after mild COVID-19. TCRdb re-analysed the 5' RACE reads in MiXCR, keeping a single row per CDR3 protein. The table shows around 300,000 distinct CDR3 sequences, with roughly 13% occurring only once. Sequenced input: PBMCs or a T cell subset sorted from them (not recorded which). These receptors were collected from a man younger than 35 who had mild COVID-19 (a few samples of this study predate the infection). Cell type and time point are not known.

This clonotype was observed many times. The chain carries TRBV6-2 or TRBV6-3 and TRBJ2-7; 10 bases align to TRBD2. The V segment lost 2 bases and the J segment 4 bases; nucleotides outside the gene matches: 5. Germline CDR1 and CDR2: MNHEY and SVGEGT. The CDR3 runs to 15 residues. DNA for the CDR3: TGTGCCAGCAGTTACGACGATAGCGGGGGGTACGAGCAGTACTTC. Its translation is CASSYDDSGGYEQYF.

The chain joins TRBV9 to TRBJ2-2; no firm D call. This CDR3 comprises 15 residues. CDR1 and CDR2 (germline): SGDLS, YYNGEE. Trimming shortened V by 4 bases and J by 5 bases, and 15 bases separated the two germline ends. The CDR3 loop is CASSSRQAITGELFF. The CDR3 coding sequence is TGTGCCAGCAGCTCCCGTCAAGCAATTACCGGGGAGCTGTTTTTT.

The rearrangement uses TRBV29-1 and TRBJ1-1; 10 bases are shared with TRBD1. V shed 8 bases and J 6 bases; nucleotides not matched to a gene: 6. Germline CDR1 and CDR2: SQVTM and ANQGSEA. This CDR3 region has 12 residues. The CDR3 loop reads CSYRDRGAEAFF. Written as DNA, the CDR3 is TGCAGCTACCGGGACAGGGGTGCTGAAGCTTTCTTT.

CDR3 loop: CASSIPDFYGYTF. For the CDR3, the DNA is TGTGCCAGCAGTATCCCGGACTTCTATGGCTACACCTTC. The J gene is TRBJ1-2, the V gene TRBV28; D call uncertain. The V end lost 5 bases, the J end lost 4 bases, and 11 bases lay between the germline ends. The germline CDR1 and CDR2 sequences are MDHEN and SYDVKM. The CDR3 totals 13 residues.

The sample holds a few counts of this clonotype. V is TRBV15 and J is TRBJ1-1; D remains ambiguous. V lost 8 bases, J lost 1 base, and 11 bases lay in between. The CDR3 runs 13 residues. Germline-derived CDR1 and CDR2 are LNHNV and YYDKDF (reference sequence). The CDR3 spells CATDTGQNTEAFF. The CDR3 DNA is TGTGCCACCGATACGGGCCAGAACACTGAAGCTTTCTTT.

This clonotype was found many times. V usage is TRBV18 and J usage is TRBJ2-3; no clear D gene. CDR1 is KGHSH and CDR2 is LQKENI in the germline V gene. The CDR3 extends over 14 amino acids. Trimming removed 3 bases at V and 0 bases at J, with 7 bases between. The CDR3 DNA is TGTGCCAGCTCACCTGCAGCTAGCACAGATACGCAGTATTTT. Protein sequence: CASSPAASTDTQYF.

This clonotype was observed a few times. The V and J genes are TRBV7-6 and TRBJ2-3; 11 positions match TRBD2. CDR1 SGHVS and CDR2 FNYEAQ come from the germline V gene. The CDR3 is made up of 17 amino acids. The ends lost 2 bases at V and 0 bases at J; junction bases unmatched: 4. The CDR3 region has the DNA TGTGCCAGCAGCTTAAGACTAGCGGGACCTAGCACAGATACGCAGTATTTT. Translating it yields CASSLRLAGPSTDTQYF.

This chain uses TRBV11-2 with TRBJ2-5; 15 bases align to TRBD2. CDR1 and CDR2 from the germline V gene are SGHAT and FQNNGV. V was pared by 5 bases and J by 5 bases, with 6 bases of the junction left unmatched. The CDR3 consists of 16 residues. This chain's CDR3 is CASSSRTSGGEETQYF. CDR3 coding DNA: TGTGCCAGCAGCAGTAGGACTAGCGGGGGGGAGGAGACCCAGTACTTC.

The chain recombines TRBV5-1 with TRBJ1-1, with TRBD1 identical over 8 bases. Looked up from germline, CDR1 is SGHRS and CDR2 is YFSETQ. This CDR3 contains 12 residues. The V segment lost 1 base and the J segment 7 bases; nucleotides outside the gene matches: 0. CDR3 bases: TGCGCCAGCAGCTTGACAGGGGGTGAAGCTTTCTTT. Translation: CASSLTGGEAFF.

This clonotype has a handful of counts. The germline gene is not matched at one end of the junction; a read error may be the cause. V usage is TRBV11-2 and J usage is TRBJ2-4, with TRBD1 matching 10 bases. The CDR3 is 11 residues long. CDR1 and CDR2 from the germline V gene are SGHAT and FQNNGV. The CDR3 here is CASSSGQGVNF. The DNA for the CDR3 is TGTGCCAGCAGCTCTGGACAGGGGGTTAACTTC.

The chain has TRBV12-3 or TRBV12-4 and TRBJ1-1; D is uncertain. Trimming stripped 5 bases from V and 7 bases from J, with 11 bases between. The CDR3 length is 12 residues. CDR3 sequence (DNA): TGTGCCAGCAGTCCCTCAGGTAGTGAAGCTTTCTTT. It specifies CASSPSGSEAFF.

The chain employs TRBV6-2 or TRBV6-3 and TRBJ2-3; 15 positions match TRBD2. The CDR3 has 18 residues. The junction had 6 bases not matched to a gene; V was cut back by 2 bases and J by 3 bases. Germline V gene lookup returns CDR1 MNHEY and CDR2 SVGEGT. The CDR3 bases are TGTGCCAGCAGTTACACCGGACTAGCGGGGGGGCCGACAGATACGCAGTATTTT. Translation: CASSYTGLAGGPTDTQYF.

This clonotype was seen ten or more times. This rearrangement joins TRBV7-3 to TRBJ2-5; TRBD1 is a possible D gene (5 bases). CDR1 is SGHTA, CDR2 FQGTGA, per germline. V was cut by 6 bases and J by 2 bases, with 10 bases left in between. CDR3 size: 13 residues. The DNA of the CDR3 is TGTGCCAGCAGTAGGGGAACACAAGAGACCCAGTACTTC. This sequence encodes CASSRGTQETQYF.

Many counts were recorded for this clonotype. The chain employs TRBV4-3 and TRBJ2-3; 7 bases fit TRBD2. The germline V gene encodes CDR1 LGHNA and CDR2 YSLEER. The ends lost 0 bases at V and 3 bases at J; junction bases unmatched: 12. The CDR3 extends over 18 amino acids. CDR3 sequence: CASSQDRAAGSSTDTQYF. In nucleotides, the CDR3 is TGCGCCAGCAGCCAAGATCGGGCAGCGGGGTCGAGTACAGATACGCAGTATTTT.

The chain links TRBV7-6 to TRBJ1-1; D call uncertain. The germline CDR1 and CDR2 sequences are SGHVS and FNYEAQ. Deletions cut 1 base from V and 5 bases from J, with 8 bases between. This CDR3 is 13 amino acids long. CDR3 DNA sequence: TGTGCCAGCAGCTTAGGGCGTCAGACTGAAGCTTTCTTT. Amino acid sequence: CASSLGRQTEAFF.

This clonotype has just a few counts. The chain joins TRBV4-1 to TRBJ1-5, with no clear D. Germline CDR1 and CDR2: MGHRA and YSYEKL. This CDR3 has 15 residues. V was trimmed by 0 bases and J by 1 base, leaving 7 bases between them. The CDR3, as DNA: TGCGCCAGCAGCCAAGATTCCCGCAGCAATCAGCCCCAGCATTTT. Amino acids: CASSQDSRSNQPQHF.

This clonotype was recorded at least ten times. V gene TRBV28 combines with J gene TRBJ1-3; unclear D gene. CDR3 length equals 17 residues. Germline V gives CDR1 MDHEN, CDR2 SYDVKM. Trimming stripped 3 bases from V and 0 bases from J, with 15 bases between. The CDR3 here is CASSLIGRARSGNTIYF. The CDR3, as DNA: TGTGCCAGCAGTTTGATTGGGAGGGCCCGCTCTGGAAACACCATATATTTT.

V and J are TRBV20-1 and TRBJ2-5; D is uncertain. The CDR3 totals 12 residues. The V gene lost 1 base and the J gene lost 5 bases, with 8 bases spanning the gap. The germline gives CDR1 DFQATT, CDR2 SNEGSKA (reference sequence). This CDR3 reads CSARARKETQYF. The DNA for the CDR3 is TGCAGTGCTAGAGCTAGGAAGGAGACCCAGTACTTC.

This clonotype appeared a few times. The chain carries TRBV5-1 and TRBJ1-1, with 8 bases aligning to TRBD1. Germline CDR1 is SGHRS and CDR2 is YFSETQ. The CDR3 runs to 15 residues. V was pared by 0 bases and J by 2 bases, with 3 bases of the junction left unmatched. The CDR3 protein is CASSLAGGLNTEAFF. The CDR3 bases are TGCGCCAGCAGCTTGGCAGGGGGCCTCAACACTGAAGCTTTCTTT.

This chain joins TRBV20-1 and TRBJ1-5; D is uncertain. Trimming removed 0 bases at V and 0 bases at J, with 6 bases between. The CDR3 has 14 residues. The germline gives CDR1 DFQATT, CDR2 SNEGSKA (reference sequence). The CDR3 region has the DNA TGCAGTGCTAGAGATCTATATAGCAATCAGCCCCAGCATTTT. Translation gives CSARDLYSNQPQHF.

This clonotype was picked up a small number of times. The chain recombines TRBV10-3 with TRBJ2-3; the match to TRBD2 covers 8 bases. J lost 3 bases, V lost 10 bases, and 9 bases had no gene match. CDR1 and CDR2 (germline): ENHRY, SYGVKD. The CDR3 loop spans 14 amino acids. Here the CDR3 reads CATDPAGATDTQYF. DNA of the CDR3: TGTGCCACCGACCCAGCGGGGGCTACAGATACGCAGTATTTT.

The chain employs TRBV20-1 and TRBJ2-7; 7 bases align to TRBD2. V shed 5 bases, J shed 1 base, and the junction held 8 bases outside the gene matches. The CDR3 loop spans 14 amino acids. From germline, CDR1 is DFQATT and CDR2 SNEGSKA (reference sequence). CDR3 sequence: CSALYSGSSYEQYV. The CDR3 DNA follows: TGCAGTGCTCTCTATAGCGGGTCTTCCTACGAGCAGTACGTC.

This clonotype was seen more than once but under ten times. The chain uses TRBV4-2 and TRBJ2-2; 10 nucleotides line up with TRBD2. V lost 2 bases, J lost 7 bases, and 4 bases stayed unmatched. The CDR3 extends over 15 amino acids. Germline-derived CDR1 and CDR2 are LGHNA and YNFKEQ. CDR3 sequence reads: CASSQSSGGIGELFF. CDR3 in DNA: TGTGCCAGCAGCCAATCTAGCGGGGGAATCGGGGAGCTGTTTTTT.

This clonotype came up many times. The chain links TRBV12-3 or TRBV12-4 to TRBJ2-7; possible D gene TRBD1, 8 bases. V lost 5 bases and J lost 7, with 15 bases in between. This CDR3 region has 13 residues. The CDR3 sequence: CASSVHRGGEQYV. The CDR3, as DNA: TGTGCCAGCAGTGTCCACAGGGGGGGGGAGCAGTACGTC.

The chain links TRBV10-3 to TRBJ2-3, with D perhaps TRBD1 (6 bases). The CDR3 contains 15 residues. CDR1 is ENHRY, CDR2 SYGVKD, per germline. The V and J ends lost 10 bases and 2 bases respectively, with 19 bases between them. The CDR3, as DNA: TGTGCCACCACCCGAACCCGGGGACACACAGATACGCAGTATTTT. Residues: CATTRTRGHTDTQYF.

CDR3 region: CAISESILSNQPQHF. CDR3 DNA sequence: TGTGCCATCAGTGAGTCGATCTTGAGCAATCAGCCCCAGCATTTT. The chain combines TRBV10-3 with TRBJ1-5; D uncertain. Trimming took off 0 bases at V and 1 base at J, with 7 bases between the two ends. This CDR3 is built from 15 residues. Germline V lookup: CDR1 ENHRY, CDR2 SYGVKD.

This clonotype occurred many times. This rearrangement joins TRBV12-3 or TRBV12-4 to TRBJ2-1; TRBD2 agrees at 10 bases. V dropped 5 bases and J dropped 7; count of bases not matched to a gene: 5. CDR3 length equals 14 residues. CDR3 bases: TGTGCCAGCAGTCTCTTAGCGGGGGGTAATGAGCAGTTCTTC. This codes for CASSLLAGGNEQFF.